This TCR beta chain was captured in a study of blood T cells in healthy people across ages. Germline V lookup: CDR1 DFQATT, CDR2 SNEGSKA (reference sequence). This CDR3 region has 13 residues. A second PCR, run for about 7 to 11 cycles, used a sample-barcoded 5' primer plus a J-beta primer mix. In TCRdb, the 5' RACE reads were re-called with MiXCR into one record per CDR3 protein. This sample has about 1,500,000 distinct CDR3 sequences, with approximately 30% found just once. This receptor was taken from a woman under 40 in good health. Sequenced input: blood. V and J are TRBV20-1 and TRBJ2-4; D may be TRBD1 or TRBD2 (5 bases each). Near its end, the DNA agrees better with TRBJ2-7, so the J call may be wrong. In DNA, the CDR3 is TGCAATGTGACGGGGCAGTACAACTACGAGCAGTACTTC. It codes for CNVTGQYNYEQYF.